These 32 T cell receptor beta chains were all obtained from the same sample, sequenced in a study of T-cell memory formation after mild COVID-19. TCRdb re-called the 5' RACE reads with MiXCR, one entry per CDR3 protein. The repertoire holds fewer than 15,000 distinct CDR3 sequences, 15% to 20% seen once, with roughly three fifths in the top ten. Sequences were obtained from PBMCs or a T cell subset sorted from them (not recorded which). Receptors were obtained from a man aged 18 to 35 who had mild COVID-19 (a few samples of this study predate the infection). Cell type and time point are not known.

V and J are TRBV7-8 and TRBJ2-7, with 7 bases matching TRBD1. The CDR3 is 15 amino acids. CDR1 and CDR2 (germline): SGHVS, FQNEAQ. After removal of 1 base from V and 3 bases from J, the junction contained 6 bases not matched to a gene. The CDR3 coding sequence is TGTGCCAGCAGCTTAGGTCGGGGACAGAACTACGAGCAGTACTTC. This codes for CASSLGRGQNYEQYF.

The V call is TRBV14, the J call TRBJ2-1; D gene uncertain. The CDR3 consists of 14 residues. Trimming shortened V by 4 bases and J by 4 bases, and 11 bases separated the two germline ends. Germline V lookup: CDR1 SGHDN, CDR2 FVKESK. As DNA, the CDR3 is TGTGCCAGCAGCCCCTCGGTCCCTTACAATGAGCAGTTCTTC. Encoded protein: CASSPSVPYNEQFF.

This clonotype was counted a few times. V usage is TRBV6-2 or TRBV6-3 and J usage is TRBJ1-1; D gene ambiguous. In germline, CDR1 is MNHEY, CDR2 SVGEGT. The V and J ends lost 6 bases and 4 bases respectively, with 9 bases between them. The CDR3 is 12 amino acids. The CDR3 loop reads CASSPRSTEAFF. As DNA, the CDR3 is TGTGCCAGCAGCCCAAGGAGCACTGAAGCTTTCTTT.

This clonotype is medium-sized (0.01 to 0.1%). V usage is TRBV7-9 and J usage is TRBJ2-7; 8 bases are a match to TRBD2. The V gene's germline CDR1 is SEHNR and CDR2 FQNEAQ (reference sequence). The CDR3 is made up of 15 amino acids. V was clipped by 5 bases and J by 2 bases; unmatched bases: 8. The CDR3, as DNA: TGTGCCAGCAGCCCTACCGGGGGGGCCGCCTACGAGCAGTACTTC. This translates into CASSPTGGAAYEQYF.

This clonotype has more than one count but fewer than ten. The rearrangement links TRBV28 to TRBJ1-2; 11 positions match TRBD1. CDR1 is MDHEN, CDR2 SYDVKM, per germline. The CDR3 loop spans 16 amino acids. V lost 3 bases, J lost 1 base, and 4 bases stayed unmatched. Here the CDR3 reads CASSFGTGGGNYGYTF. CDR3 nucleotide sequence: TGTGCCAGCAGTTTCGGGACAGGGGGGGGTAACTATGGCTACACCTTC.

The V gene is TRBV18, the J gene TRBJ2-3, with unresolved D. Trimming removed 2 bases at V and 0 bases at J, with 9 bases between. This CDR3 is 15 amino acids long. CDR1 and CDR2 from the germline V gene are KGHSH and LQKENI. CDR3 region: CASSPIAASTDTQYF. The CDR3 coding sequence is TGTGCCAGCTCACCAATTGCGGCAAGCACAGATACGCAGTATTTT. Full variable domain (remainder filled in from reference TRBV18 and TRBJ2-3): NAGVMQNPRHLVRRRGQEARLRCSPMKGHSHVYWYRQLPEEGLKFMVYLQKENIIDESGMPKERFSAEFPKEGPSILRIQQVVRGDSAAYFCASSPIAASTDTQYFGPGTRLTVL.

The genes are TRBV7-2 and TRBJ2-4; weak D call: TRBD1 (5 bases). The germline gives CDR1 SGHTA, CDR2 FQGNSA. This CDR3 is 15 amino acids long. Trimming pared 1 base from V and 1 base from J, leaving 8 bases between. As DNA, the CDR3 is TGTGCCAGCAGCTTAGGGGCAGGGGCCAAAAACATTCAGTACTTC. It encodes CASSLGAGAKNIQYF.

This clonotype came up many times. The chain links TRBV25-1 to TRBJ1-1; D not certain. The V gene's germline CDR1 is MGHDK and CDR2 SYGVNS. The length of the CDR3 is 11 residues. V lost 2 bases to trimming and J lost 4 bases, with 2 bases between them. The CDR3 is CASSEITEAFF. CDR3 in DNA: TGTGCCAGCAGTGAAATCACTGAAGCTTTCTTT.

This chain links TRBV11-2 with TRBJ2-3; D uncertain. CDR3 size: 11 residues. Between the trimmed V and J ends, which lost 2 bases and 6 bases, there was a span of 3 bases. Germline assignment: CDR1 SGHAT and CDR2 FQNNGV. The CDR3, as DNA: TGTGCCAGCAGCTTATGGGATACGCAGTATTTT. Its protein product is CASSLWDTQYF.

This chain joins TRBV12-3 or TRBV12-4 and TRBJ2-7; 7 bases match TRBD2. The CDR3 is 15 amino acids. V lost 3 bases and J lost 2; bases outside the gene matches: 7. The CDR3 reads CASSLGGIGTYEQYF. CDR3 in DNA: TGTGCCAGCAGTTTGGGGGGGATAGGCACCTACGAGCAGTACTTC.

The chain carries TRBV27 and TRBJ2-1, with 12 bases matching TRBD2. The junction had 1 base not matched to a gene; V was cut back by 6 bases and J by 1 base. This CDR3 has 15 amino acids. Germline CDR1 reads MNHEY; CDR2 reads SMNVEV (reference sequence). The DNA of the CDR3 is TGTGCCAGCAGGACTAGCGGGAGTTCCTACAATGAGCAGTTCTTC. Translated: CASRTSGSSYNEQFF.

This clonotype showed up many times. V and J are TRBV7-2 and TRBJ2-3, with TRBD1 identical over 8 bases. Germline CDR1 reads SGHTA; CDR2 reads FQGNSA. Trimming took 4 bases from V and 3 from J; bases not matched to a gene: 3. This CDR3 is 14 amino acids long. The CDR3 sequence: CASSSGGWTDTQYF. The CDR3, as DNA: TGTGCCAGCAGCTCAGGGGGCTGGACAGATACGCAGTATTTT.

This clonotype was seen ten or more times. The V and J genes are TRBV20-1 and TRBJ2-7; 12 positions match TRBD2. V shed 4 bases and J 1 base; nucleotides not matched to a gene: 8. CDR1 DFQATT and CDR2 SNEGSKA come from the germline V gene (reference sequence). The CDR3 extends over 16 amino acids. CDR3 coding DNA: TGCAGTGCTACGGTAGGGACTAGCGGGTCATCCTACGAGCAGTACTTC. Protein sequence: CSATVGTSGSSYEQYF.

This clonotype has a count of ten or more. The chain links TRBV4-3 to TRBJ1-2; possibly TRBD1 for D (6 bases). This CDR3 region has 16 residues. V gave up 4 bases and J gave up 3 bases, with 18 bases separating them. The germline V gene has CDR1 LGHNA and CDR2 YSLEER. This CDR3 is CASSLAFLDSDYGYTF. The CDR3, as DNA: TGCGCCAGCAGCCTGGCATTTTTGGACAGCGACTATGGCTACACCTTC.

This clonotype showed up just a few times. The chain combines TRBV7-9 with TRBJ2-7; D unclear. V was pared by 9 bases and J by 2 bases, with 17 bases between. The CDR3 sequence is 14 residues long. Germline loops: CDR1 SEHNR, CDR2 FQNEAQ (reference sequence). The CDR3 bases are TGTGCCAGGGAGAGAGGCCGTCTTACCTACGAGCAGTACTTC. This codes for CARERGRLTYEQYF.

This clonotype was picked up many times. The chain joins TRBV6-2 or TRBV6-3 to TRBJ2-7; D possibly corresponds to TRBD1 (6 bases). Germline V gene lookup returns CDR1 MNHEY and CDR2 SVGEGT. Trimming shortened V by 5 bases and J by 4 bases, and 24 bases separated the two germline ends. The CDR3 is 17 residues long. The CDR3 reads CASSHTYGTPFPYEQYV. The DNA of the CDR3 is TGTGCCAGCAGTCACACCTACGGGACACCCTTCCCGTACGAGCAGTACGTC.

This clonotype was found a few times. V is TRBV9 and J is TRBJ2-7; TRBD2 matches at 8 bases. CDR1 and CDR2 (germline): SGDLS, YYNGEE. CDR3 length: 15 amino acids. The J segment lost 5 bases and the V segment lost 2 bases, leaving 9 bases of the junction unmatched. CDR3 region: CASSVGGGRSNEQYF. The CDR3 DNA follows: TGTGCCAGCAGCGTCGGGGGGGGCCGTTCAAACGAGCAGTACTTC.

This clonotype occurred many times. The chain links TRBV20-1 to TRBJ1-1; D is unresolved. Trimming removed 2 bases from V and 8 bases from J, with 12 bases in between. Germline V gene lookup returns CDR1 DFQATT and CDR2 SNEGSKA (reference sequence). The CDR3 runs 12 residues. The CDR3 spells CSARHMSVEAFF. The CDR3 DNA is TGCAGTGCTAGACATATGAGTGTGGAAGCTTTCTTT.

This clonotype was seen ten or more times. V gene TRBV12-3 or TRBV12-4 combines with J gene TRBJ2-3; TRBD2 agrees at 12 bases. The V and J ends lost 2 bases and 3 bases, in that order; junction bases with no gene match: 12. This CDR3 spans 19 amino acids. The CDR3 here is CASSLTRLAGASGTDTQYF. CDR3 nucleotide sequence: TGTGCCAGCAGTTTAACTCGACTAGCGGGGGCCTCAGGGACAGATACGCAGTATTTT.

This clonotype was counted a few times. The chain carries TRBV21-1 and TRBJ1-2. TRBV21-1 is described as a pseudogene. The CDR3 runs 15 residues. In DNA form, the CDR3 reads TGTGCCAGCAGCCACCCCAGGCGTTCTAACTATGGCTACACCTTC. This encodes CASSHPRRSNYGYTF.

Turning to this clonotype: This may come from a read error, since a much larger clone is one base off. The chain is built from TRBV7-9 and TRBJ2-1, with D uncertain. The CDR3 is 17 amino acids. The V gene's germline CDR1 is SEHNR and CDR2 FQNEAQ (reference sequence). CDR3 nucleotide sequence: TGTGCCAGCAGCTACGCCCCCGGGCTCAACTCCCACAATGAGCAGTTCTTC. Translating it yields CASSYAPGLNSHNEQFF.

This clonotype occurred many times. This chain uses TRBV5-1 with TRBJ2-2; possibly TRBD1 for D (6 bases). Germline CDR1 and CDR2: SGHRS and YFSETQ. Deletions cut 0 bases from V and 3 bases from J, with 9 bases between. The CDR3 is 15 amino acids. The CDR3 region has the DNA TGCGCCAGCAGCTTGGTTTCAGGGGACACCGGGGAGCTGTTTTTT. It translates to CASSLVSGDTGELFF.

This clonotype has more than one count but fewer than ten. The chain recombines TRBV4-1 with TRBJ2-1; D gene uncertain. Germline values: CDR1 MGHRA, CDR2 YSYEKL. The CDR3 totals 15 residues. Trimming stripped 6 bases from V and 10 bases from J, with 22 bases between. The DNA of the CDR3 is TGCGCCAGCAGGTGGTCGGCTCCCCAGCCCGGGGAGCAGTTCTTC. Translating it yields CASRWSAPQPGEQFF.

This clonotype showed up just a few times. The CDR3: CASSHKGGELLGQPQHF. In DNA form, the CDR3 reads TGTGCCAGCAGCCACAAAGGGGGAGAGCTCCTCGGTCAGCCCCAGCATTTT. The chain recombines TRBV7-9 with TRBJ1-5, with D possibly TRBD1 on 6 matching bases. Germline V CDR1 and CDR2: SEHNR, FQNEAQ (reference sequence). CDR3 length: 17 residues. Between the trimmed V and J ends, which lost 5 bases and 6 bases, there was a span of 23 bases. Supplemented by reference TRBV7-9 and TRBJ1-5, the full variable domain reads DTGVSQNPRHKITKRGQNVTFRCDPISEHNRLYWYRQTLGQGPEFLTYFQNEAQLEKSRLLSDRFSAERPKGSFSTLEIQRTEQGDSAMYLCASSHKGGELLGQPQHFGDGTRLSIL.

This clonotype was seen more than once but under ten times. The CDR3 DNA reads TGCGCCAGCAGCTTTAGCAGCGGGGGGCCTTACGAGCAGTACTTC. Encoded protein: CASSFSSGGPYEQYF. The rearrangement joins TRBV5-1 to TRBJ2-7; TRBD2 matches 9 bases. This CDR3 spans 15 amino acids. V gave up 2 bases and J gave up 4 bases; unmatched junction bases: 7. Germline assignment: CDR1 SGHRS and CDR2 YFSETQ.

The CDR3 region has the DNA TGTGCCAGCAGCGCCAGGGGTAAGGGTGACACTGAAGCTTTCTTT. Translated, it gives CASSARGKGDTEAFF. This sequence joins TRBV11-3 and TRBJ1-1; a weak D match, TRBD1 (6 bases). CDR1 and CDR2 from the germline V gene are SGHNT and YENEEA. This CDR3 is built from 15 residues. V shed 5 bases and J shed 3 bases, with 16 bases lying between them.

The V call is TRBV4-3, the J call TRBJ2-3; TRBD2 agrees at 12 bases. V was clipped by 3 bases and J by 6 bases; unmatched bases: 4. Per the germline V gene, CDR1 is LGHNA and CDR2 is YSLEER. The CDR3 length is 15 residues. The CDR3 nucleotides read TGCGCCAGCAGCCAGCTAGCGGGGGGGCCTGATACGCAGTATTTT. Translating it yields CASSQLAGGPDTQYF.

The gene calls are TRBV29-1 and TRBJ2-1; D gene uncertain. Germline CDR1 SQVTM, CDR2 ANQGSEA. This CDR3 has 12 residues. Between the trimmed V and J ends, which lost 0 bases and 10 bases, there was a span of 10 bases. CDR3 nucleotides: TGCAGCGTTGAAGAGTCCGGCCCCGAGCAGTTCTTC. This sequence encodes CSVEESGPEQFF.

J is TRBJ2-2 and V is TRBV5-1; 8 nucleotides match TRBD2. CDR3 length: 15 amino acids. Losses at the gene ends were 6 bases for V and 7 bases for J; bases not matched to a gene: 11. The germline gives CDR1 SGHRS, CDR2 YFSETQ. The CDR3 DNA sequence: TGCGCCAGCACATCAGGTGGACTAGCTGTCGGGGAGCTGTTTTTT. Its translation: CASTSGGLAVGELFF.

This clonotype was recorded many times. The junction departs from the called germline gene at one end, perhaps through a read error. This chain's CDR3 is CASSLAGGAYNEQFF. The CDR3 coding sequence is TGTGCCAGCAGCCTAGCCGGGGGCGCCTACAATGAGCAGTTCTTC. This chain uses TRBV7-2 with TRBJ2-1; the D gene could be TRBD1 or TRBD2 (6 bases each). The V gene's germline CDR1 is SGHTA and CDR2 FQGNSA. This CDR3 is built from 15 residues.

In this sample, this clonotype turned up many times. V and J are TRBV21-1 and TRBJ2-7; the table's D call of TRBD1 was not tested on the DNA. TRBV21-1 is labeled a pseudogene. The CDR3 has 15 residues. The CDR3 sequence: CASSKALWALSEQYF. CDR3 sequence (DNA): TGTGCCAGCAGCAAAGCCCTCTGGGCCCTGTCTGAGCAGTACTTC.

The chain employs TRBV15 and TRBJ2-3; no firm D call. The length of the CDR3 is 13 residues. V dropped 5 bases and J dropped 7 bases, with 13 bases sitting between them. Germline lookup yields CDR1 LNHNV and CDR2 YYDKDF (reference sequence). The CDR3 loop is CATSPPRQYTQYF. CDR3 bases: TGTGCCACCAGCCCCCCCAGGCAGTATACGCAGTATTTT. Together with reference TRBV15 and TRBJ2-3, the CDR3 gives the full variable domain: DAMVIQNPRYQVTQFGKPVTLSCSQTLNHNVMYWYQQKSSQAPKLLFHYYDKDFNNEADTPDNFQSRRPNTSFCFLDIRSPGLGDTAMYLCATSPPRQYTQYFGPGTRLTVL.